A selection of T cell receptor beta chains follows, all from one sample in a study of cytomegalovirus exposure and HLA in healthy donors. TCRdb's copy holds only in-frame clones and misses some; the assay was immunoSEQ multiplex PCR. The sample has roughly 60,000 clones; approximately 96% are singletons. The sample taken for sequencing was PBMCs. These receptors were collected from a young man in good health and CMV-seronegative. Both conserved end residues are part of each CDR3. Fields, in order: D gene, clone size, CDR3 length, V gene, J gene, CDR3 DNA, CDR3 protein. A D gene is named only where the DNA matches it firmly. Part of the rows lack a size; the others show once, few, many or a class for expanded clones.

NA,NA,14,TRBV28,TRBJ2-5,TGTGCCAGCAGTTTTAATCGGTTCGGGGAGACCCAGTACTTC,CASSFNRFGETQYF
NA,NA,15,TRBV5-1,TRBJ1-5,TGCGCCAGCAGCTTGGCCGGGACACCAAATCAGCCCCAGCATTTT,CASSLAGTPNQPQHF
TRBD1,NA,15,TRBV28,TRBJ1-5,TGTGCCAGCAGTTTATCAGGGGGTGGCAATCAGCCCCAGCATTTT,CASSLSGGGNQPQHF
NA,NA,17,TRBV25-1,TRBJ2-7,TGTGCCAGCAGTGAATATCCAGGGAAAAGAGGCTCCTACGAGCAGTACTTC,CASSEYPGKRGSYEQYF
TRBD2,NA,14,TRBV27,TRBJ2-7,TGTGCCAGCAGTTCTTCTAGCGGGACCTACGAGCAGTACTTC,CASSSSSGTYEQYF
NA,NA,14,TRBV15,TRBJ2-3,TGTGCCACCAGCAGAGACAGGGGAACAGATACGCAGTATTTT,CATSRDRGTDTQYF
TRBD1,NA,13,TRBV19,TRBJ1-1,TGTGCCAGTACCGGACAGGGGAACACTGAAGCTTTCTTT,CASTGQGNTEAFF
NA,NA,11,TRBV20-1,TRBJ2-7,TGCAGTGCTAGAGACAGGGGAAAGGCGTACTTC,CSARDRGKAYF
NA,once,19,TRBV27,TRBJ2-2,TGTGCCAGCAGTTACCGACAGAGACCAACCATATCGAACACCGGGGAGCTGTTTTTT,CASSYRQRPTISNTGELFF
NA,NA,14,TRBV7-2,TRBJ1-5,TGTGCCAGCAGCTCACAGGCTAGCAATCAGCCCCAGCATTTT,CASSSQASNQPQHF
TRBD2,NA,14,TRBV4-1,TRBJ2-2,TGCGCCAGCAAGACTAGCGGGAGTTTTGGGGAGCTGTTTTTT,CASKTSGSFGELFF
TRBD1,NA,15,TRBV2,TRBJ1-5,TGTGCCAGCAGTGTGGGACAGGTGGCAAATCAGCCCCAGCATTTT,CASSVGQVANQPQHF
TRBD2,NA,18,TRBV4-3,TRBJ2-6,TGCGCCAGCAGTATAGCGGGGGAAAGGTTGGCTGGGGCCAACGTCCTGACTTTC,CASSIAGERLAGANVLTF
NA,NA,14,TRBV5-6,TRBJ1-3,TGTGCCAGCAGCTTGTGGCAGTCTGGAAACACCATATATTTT,CASSLWQSGNTIYF
TRBD2,NA,15,TRBV7-9,TRBJ2-7,TGTGCCAGCAGCCCCAGCGCGGGGGGGACCTACGAGCAGTACTTC,CASSPSAGGTYEQYF
NA,NA,14,TRBV28,TRBJ2-5,TGTGCCAGCAGTTTGGGGCGGGGCAGGCGGGCCCAGTACTTC,CASSLGRGRRAQYF
NA,NA,15,TRBV5-4,TRBJ2-5,TGTGCCAGCAGCTTTTCTAGCGCACTTCAAGAGACCCAGTACTTC,CASSFSSALQETQYF
TRBD2,NA,16,TRBV27,TRBJ2-7,TGTGCCAGCAGTTTTGATACTAGCGGAAGGTCCTACGAGCAGTACTTC,CASSFDTSGRSYEQYF
NA,NA,16,TRBV5-4,TRBJ2-1,TGTGCCAGCAGCTTGGGCCCTATGACTAGTCCCAATGAGCAGTTCTTC,CASSLGPMTSPNEQFF
TRBD2,NA,13,TRBV30,TRBJ2-5,TGTGCCTGCGCTCTAGCGGTGCCTGAGACCCAGTACTTC,CACALAVPETQYF
NA,NA,15,TRBV28,TRBJ1-1,TGTGCCAGCAGTTTAACGGACAGACTGAACACTGAAGCTTTCTTT,CASSLTDRLNTEAFF
NA,NA,10,TRBV20-1,TRBJ2-7,TGCAGTGCTAGACAGTACGAGCAGTACTTC,CSARQYEQYF
TRBD1,NA,14,TRBV19,TRBJ2-5,TGTGCCAGTACCGATAGGGACAGGGGAGAGACCCAGTACTTC,CASTDRDRGETQYF
TRBD1,NA,17,TRBV10-3,TRBJ1-4,TGTGCCATCAGTGATACCGGGACAGGGGAGGGTAATGAAAAACTGTTTTTT,CAISDTGTGEGNEKLFF
TRBD2,NA,15,TRBV5-4,TRBJ2-2,TGTGCCAGCAGCTGGACTAGCGGCATTACCGGGGAGCTGTTTTTT,CASSWTSGITGELFF
TRBD1,NA,14,TRBV28,TRBJ1-1,TGTGCCAGCAGTCGGACAGGGCCACGGACTGAAGCTTTCTTT,CASSRTGPRTEAFF
TRBD2,few,14,TRBV5-1,TRBJ2-7,TGCGCCAGCAGCTCGACTAGCAGTTCCTACGAGCAGTACTTC,CASSSTSSSYEQYF
TRBD2,NA,17,TRBV4-3,TRBJ2-3,TGCGCCAGCAGCCAAGGCCTGGCTAGCGGGATAGCGGATACGCAGTATTTT,CASSQGLASGIADTQYF
NA,NA,14,TRBV4-3,TRBJ1-2,TGCGCCAGCAGCCAAGATCGGGTTAACTATGGCTACACCTTC,CASSQDRVNYGYTF
NA,NA,15,TRBV2,TRBJ1-1,TGTGCCAGCAGTGTTCAAGGGAACAGGGAATCTGAAGCTTTCTTT,CASSVQGNRESEAFF
NA,NA,13,TRBV27,TRBJ2-7,TGTGCCAGCAGTTTCGAGGCTTCATACGAGCAGTACTTC,CASSFEASYEQYF
NA,NA,15,TRBV27,TRBJ2-1,TGTGCCAGCTCCCTGGCGGACACTATCTACAATGAGCAGTTCTTC,CASSLADTIYNEQFF
NA,NA,13,TRBV30,TRBJ2-2,TGTGCCTGGAGAGAACATTACACCGGGGAGCTGTTTTTT,CAWREHYTGELFF
TRBD1,NA,16,TRBV28,TRBJ2-7,TGTGCCAGCAGCCGCACGGAAGGGGGCTTTTGGTACGAGCAGTACTTC,CASSRTEGGFWYEQYF
TRBD1,NA,14,TRBV5-1,TRBJ2-7,TGCGCCAGCAGCGTCCGGGACAGGGGCCGCGAGCAGTACTTC,CASSVRDRGREQYF
NA,NA,14,TRBV11-2,TRBJ2-2,TGTGCCAGCAGCCTACCCGGAGGAACCGGGGAGCTGTTTTTT,CASSLPGGTGELFF
NA,NA,13,TRBV6-4,TRBJ2-2,TGTGCCAGCAGTGGACAGAACACCGGGGAGCTGTTTTTT,CASSGQNTGELFF
TRBD1,NA,17,TRBV29-1,TRBJ2-6,TGCAGCGTTTTAAGGGACAGCCTCTACTCTGGGGCCAACGTCCTGACTTTC,CSVLRDSLYSGANVLTF
TRBD1,NA,16,TRBV7-2,TRBJ2-7,TGTGCCAGCAGTCCGAGGGTGGGACAGGGGATAGGCGAGCAGTACTTC,CASSPRVGQGIGEQYF
NA,NA,16,TRBV27,TRBJ2-6,TGTGCCAGCAGTTTCCTAGGGGGCTCTGGGGCCAACGTCCTGACTTTC,CASSFLGGSGANVLTF
NA,NA,14,TRBV5-4,TRBJ2-3,TGTGCCAGCAGCTCGACAGGTGTCACAGATACGCAGTATTTT,CASSSTGVTDTQYF
TRBD2,NA,15,TRBV4-3,TRBJ2-7,TGCGCCAGCAGCCAATCTCGGGACTACTCCTACGAGCAGTACTTC,CASSQSRDYSYEQYF